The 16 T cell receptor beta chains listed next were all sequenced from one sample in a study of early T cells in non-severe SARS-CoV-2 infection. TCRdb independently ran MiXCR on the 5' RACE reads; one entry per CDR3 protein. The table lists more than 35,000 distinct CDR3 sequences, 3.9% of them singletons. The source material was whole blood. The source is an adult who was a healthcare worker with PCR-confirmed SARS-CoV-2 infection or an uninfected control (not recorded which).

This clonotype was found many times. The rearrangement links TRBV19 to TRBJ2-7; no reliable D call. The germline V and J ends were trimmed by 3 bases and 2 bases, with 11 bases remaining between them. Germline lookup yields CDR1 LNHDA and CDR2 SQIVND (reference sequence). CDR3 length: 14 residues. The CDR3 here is CASSIYGSPYEQYV. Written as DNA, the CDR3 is TGTGCCAGTAGTATCTATGGATCTCCCTACGAGCAGTACGTC.

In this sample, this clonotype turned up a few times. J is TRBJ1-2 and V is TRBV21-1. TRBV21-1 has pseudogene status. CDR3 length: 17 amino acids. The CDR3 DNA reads TGTGCCAGCAGCAAAGCGCCCCCGTTGGGTAATCCCTATGGCTACACCTTC. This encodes CASSKAPPLGNPYGYTF.

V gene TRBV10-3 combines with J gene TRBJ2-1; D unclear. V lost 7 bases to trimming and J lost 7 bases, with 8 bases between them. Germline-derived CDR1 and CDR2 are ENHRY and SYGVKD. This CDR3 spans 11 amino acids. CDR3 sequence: CAIKAPNEQFF. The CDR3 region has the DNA TGTGCCATCAAGGCCCCTAATGAGCAGTTCTTC.

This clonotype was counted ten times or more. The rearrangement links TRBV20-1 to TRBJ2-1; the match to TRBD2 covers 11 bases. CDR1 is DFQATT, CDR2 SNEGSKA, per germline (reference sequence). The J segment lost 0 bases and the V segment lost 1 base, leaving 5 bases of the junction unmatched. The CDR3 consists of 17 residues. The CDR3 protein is CSARGLAGMSSYNEQFF. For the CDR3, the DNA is TGCAGTGCTAGAGGACTAGCGGGGATGAGCTCCTACAATGAGCAGTTCTTC.

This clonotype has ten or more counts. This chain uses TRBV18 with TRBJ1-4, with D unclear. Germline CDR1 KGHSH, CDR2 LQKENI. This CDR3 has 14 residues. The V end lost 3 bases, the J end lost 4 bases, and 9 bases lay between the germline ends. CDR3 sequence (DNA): TGTGCCAGCTCACCGAGACGGGGTAATGAAAAACTGTTTTTT. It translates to CASSPRRGNEKLFF.

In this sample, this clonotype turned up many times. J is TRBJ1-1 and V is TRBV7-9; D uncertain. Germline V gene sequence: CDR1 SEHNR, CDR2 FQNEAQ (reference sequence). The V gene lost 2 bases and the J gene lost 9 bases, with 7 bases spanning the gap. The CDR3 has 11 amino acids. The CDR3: CASSLLAKAFF. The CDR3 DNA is TGTGCCAGCAGCTTACTCGCGAAAGCTTTCTTT.

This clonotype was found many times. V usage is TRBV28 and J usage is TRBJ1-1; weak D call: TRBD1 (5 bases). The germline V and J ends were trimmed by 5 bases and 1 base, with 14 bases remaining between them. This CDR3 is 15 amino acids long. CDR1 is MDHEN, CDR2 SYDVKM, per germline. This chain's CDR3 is CASSRGTFGNTEAFF. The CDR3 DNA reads TGTGCCAGCAGTCGGGGGACTTTTGGGAACACTGAAGCTTTCTTT.

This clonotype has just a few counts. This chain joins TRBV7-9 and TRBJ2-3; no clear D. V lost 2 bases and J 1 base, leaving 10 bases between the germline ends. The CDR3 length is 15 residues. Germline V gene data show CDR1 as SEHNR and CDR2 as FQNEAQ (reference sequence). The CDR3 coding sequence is TGTGCCAGCAGCTTACCCGGACCCCGCACAGATACGCAGTATTTT. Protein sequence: CASSLPGPRTDTQYF.

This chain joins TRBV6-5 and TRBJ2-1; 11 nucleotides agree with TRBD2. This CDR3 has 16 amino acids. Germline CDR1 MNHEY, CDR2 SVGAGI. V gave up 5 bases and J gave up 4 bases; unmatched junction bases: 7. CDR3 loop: CASSPGTSGSYNEQFF. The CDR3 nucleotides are TGTGCCAGCAGTCCCGGTACTAGCGGGAGTTACAATGAGCAGTTCTTC.

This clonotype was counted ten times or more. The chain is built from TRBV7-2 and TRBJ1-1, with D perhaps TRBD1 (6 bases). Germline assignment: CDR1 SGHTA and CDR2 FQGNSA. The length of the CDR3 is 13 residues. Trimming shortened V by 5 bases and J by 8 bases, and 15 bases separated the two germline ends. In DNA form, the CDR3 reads TGTGCCAGCAGCCAAATGCAGGGGTTAGAAGCTTTCTTT. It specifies CASSQMQGLEAFF.

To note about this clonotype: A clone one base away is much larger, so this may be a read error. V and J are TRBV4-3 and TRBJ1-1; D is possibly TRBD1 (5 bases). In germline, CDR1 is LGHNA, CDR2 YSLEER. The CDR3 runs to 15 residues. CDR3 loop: CTSSQDSTGYTEAFF. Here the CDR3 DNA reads TGCACCAGCAGCCAAGATAGCACAGGCTACACTGAAGCTTTCTTT.

CDR3 in amino acids: CASSLATGISSYEQYV. The CDR3 DNA reads as TGTGCCAGCAGCTTAGCGACAGGAATTAGCTCCTACGAGCAGTACGTC. V is TRBV11-2 and J is TRBJ2-7, with D perhaps TRBD1 (6 bases). Per the germline V gene, CDR1 is SGHAT and CDR2 is FQNNGV. V lost 1 base and J lost 0, with 13 bases in between. The length of the CDR3 is 16 residues.

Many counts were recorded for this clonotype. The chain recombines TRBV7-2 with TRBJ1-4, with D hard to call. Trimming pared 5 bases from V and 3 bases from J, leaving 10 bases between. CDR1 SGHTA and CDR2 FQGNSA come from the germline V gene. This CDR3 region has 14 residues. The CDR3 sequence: CASSNRAANEKLFF. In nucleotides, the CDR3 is TGTGCCAGCAGCAACCGGGCCGCTAATGAAAAACTGTTTTTT.

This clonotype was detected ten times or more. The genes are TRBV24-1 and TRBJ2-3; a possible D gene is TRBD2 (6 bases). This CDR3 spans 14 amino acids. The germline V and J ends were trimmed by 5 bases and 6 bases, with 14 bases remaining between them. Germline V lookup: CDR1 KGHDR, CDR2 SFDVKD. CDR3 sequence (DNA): TGTGCCACCAGTGCTGGAGGGAGCATGGATACGCAGTATTTT. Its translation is CATSAGGSMDTQYF.

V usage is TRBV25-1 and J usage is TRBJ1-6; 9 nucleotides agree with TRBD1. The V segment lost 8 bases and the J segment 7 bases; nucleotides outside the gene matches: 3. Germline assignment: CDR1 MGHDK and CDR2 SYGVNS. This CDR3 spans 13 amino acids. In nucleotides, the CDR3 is TGTGCCAGCTCGGACAGGGGAAATTCACCCCTCCACTTT. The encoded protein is CASSDRGNSPLHF. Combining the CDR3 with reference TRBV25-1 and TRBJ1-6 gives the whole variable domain EADIYQTPRYLVIGTGKKITLECSQTMGHDKMYWYQQDPGMELHLIHYSYGVNSTEKGDLSSESTVSRIRTEHFPLTLESARPSHTSQYLCASSDRGNSPLHFGNGTRLTVT.

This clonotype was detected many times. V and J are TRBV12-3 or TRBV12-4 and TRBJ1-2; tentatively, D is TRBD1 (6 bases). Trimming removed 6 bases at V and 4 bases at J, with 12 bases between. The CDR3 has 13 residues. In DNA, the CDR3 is TGTGCCAGCAGCAGGGGTAGCACCTATGGCTACACCTTC. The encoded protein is CASSRGSTYGYTF.